The T cell receptor beta chain under discussion was sequenced for a study of blood T cell repertoires in COVID-19. Study-level background: There were acute and convalescent COVID-19 samples, and they came from the United States, Italy and Spain. The cDNA or gDNA used as material had been derived from T cells, B-cell-depleted T cells, or PBMCs.

Under the authors' procedure: Estimation of nucleated cell counts relied on the amplification of reference gene primers. Libraries were prepared by immunoSEQ multiplex PCR; TCRdb keeps only in-frame clonotypes and omits some of them. V and J calls plus clone size are reproduced from that table; the DNA served to infer D and trimming. The repertoire holds 100,000 to 150,000 clones, with more than 60% as singletons. A few counts support this clone. Sequencing input: peripheral blood. The source is a woman between 70 and 85 years old with acute or convalescent COVID-19.

The CDR3 bases are TGTGCCACCAGCAGAGATGTCGATGAGCAGTTCTTC. Protein product: CATSRDVDEQFF. The rearrangement uses TRBV15 and TRBJ2-1; D is ambiguous. Trimming took off 0 bases at V and 8 bases at J, with 5 bases between the two ends. Germline CDR1 reads LNHNV; CDR2 reads YYDKDF (reference sequence). The length of the CDR3 is 12 residues.